This is a list of T cell receptor beta chains from one sample in a study of blood T cell repertoires in COVID-19. Sequenced by immunoSEQ multiplex PCR; TCRdb stores in-frame clones only, minus some. The table records approximately 150,000 clones, about 86% of them present only once. The sample consisted of peripheral blood. These receptors were taken from a woman aged 60-70 years with acute or convalescent COVID-19. The conserved cysteine and the conserved F or W are not part of the CDR3 here.

J,V,CDR3
TRBJ2-1,TRBV18,ASSPQRTGEF
TRBJ2-5,TRBV11-3,ASSLGLVAGGLQETQY
TRBJ1-3,TRBV4-3,ASSQELGTGAGNTIY
TRBJ2-7,TRBV5-1,ASSLVQGASYEQY
TRBJ2-3,TRBV6-5,ASSLEGDSDTQY
TRBJ2-3,TRBV30,ASRGRDTQY
TRBJ2-3,TRBV24-1,ATSDFWASGGSDTQY
TRBJ1-2,TRBV15,ATSKSGTGANYGYT
TRBJ2-1,TRBV28,ASISGGSYNEQF
TRBJ2-1,TRBV12-3/TRBV12-4,ASSSQQDNEQF
TRBJ2-5,TRBV24-1,ATSELDSQETQY
TRBJ2-7,TRBV4-3,ASSQAAAAYPNPYEQY
TRBJ1-2,TRBV27,ASSRTGGPNYGYT
TRBJ1-6,TRBV12-2,ASRLACTEGSPLH
TRBJ1-2,TRBV13,ASSLGQGQGGFNYGYT
TRBJ1-5,TRBV24-1,ATSGRISNQPQH
TRBJ2-5,TRBV11-2,ASSLAHRGARETQY
TRBJ1-1,TRBV30,AWSVTGQGAVTEAF
TRBJ1-3,TRBV5-1,ASSWGGMGNTIY
TRBJ2-1,TRBV5-4,ASSLAGNNEQF
TRBJ2-3,TRBV2,ASSARDTRTDTQY
TRBJ1-1,TRBV20-1,SATTGPEAF
TRBJ2-5,TRBV7-5,ARSLGSGEETQY
TRBJ2-1,TRBV28,ASSFYRGGPRLNEQF
TRBJ1-2,TRBV11-2,ASSTRDSYGYT
TRBJ2-5,TRBV2,ASIDSRQGQETQY
TRBJ2-3,TRBV19,ASSMGQISTDTQY
TRBJ2-7,TRBV11-3,ASSLSPSSYEQY
TRBJ2-5,TRBV3-1/TRBV3-2,ASSQRRLAGGVETQY
TRBJ2-3,TRBV9,ASSSYSGPSTDTQY
TRBJ2-7,TRBV25-1,ASSAAPTGFITYEQY
TRBJ1-4,TRBV5-1,ASRGDLGGPNEKLF
TRBJ2-7,TRBV14,ASSQEVGALPYEQY
TRBJ2-7,TRBV2,ASSGETRTGEQY
TRBJ2-7,TRBV11-3,ASSPAGTGIHEQY
TRBJ1-5,TRBV4-1,ASSRGPGQVFGNQPQH
TRBJ1-2,TRBV6-6,ASITGAGLYGYT
TRBJ1-1,TRBV6-6,ASIPEGGSEAF
TRBJ1-5,TRBV3-1/TRBV3-2,ASSQDPGQGQPQH